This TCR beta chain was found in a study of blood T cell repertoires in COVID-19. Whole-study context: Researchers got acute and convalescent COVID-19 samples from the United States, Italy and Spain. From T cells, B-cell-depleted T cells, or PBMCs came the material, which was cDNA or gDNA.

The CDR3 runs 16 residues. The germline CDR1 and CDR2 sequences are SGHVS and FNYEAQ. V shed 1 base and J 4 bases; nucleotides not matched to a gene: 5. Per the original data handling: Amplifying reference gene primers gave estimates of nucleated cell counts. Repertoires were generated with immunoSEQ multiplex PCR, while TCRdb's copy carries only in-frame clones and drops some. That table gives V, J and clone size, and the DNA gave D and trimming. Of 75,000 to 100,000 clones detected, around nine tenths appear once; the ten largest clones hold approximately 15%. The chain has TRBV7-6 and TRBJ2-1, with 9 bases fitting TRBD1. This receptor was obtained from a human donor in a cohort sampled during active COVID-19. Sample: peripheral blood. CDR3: CASSLVGDREYNEQFF. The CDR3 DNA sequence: TGTGCCAGCAGCTTAGTAGGGGACAGGGAGTACAATGAGCAGTTCTTC.